Following are 20 T cell receptor beta chains from one sample sequenced in a study of blood T cells in healthy people across ages. Primed by a sample-barcoded 5' primer and a J-beta primer mix, a second PCR proceeded for roughly 6 to 12 cycles. TCRdb called the 5' RACE reads again in MiXCR, with one record for every CDR3 protein. The sample lists about 560,000 distinct CDR3 sequences, around 27% occurring once. This sample was shared with a second study, whose subject was T cells of mothers and their children.

What was sequenced was blood. These receptors came from a boy between 2 and 10 years old in good health.

This clonotype has just a few counts. V and J are TRBV12-3 or TRBV12-4 and TRBJ1-6, with 8 bases lining up with TRBD1. This CDR3 has 14 residues. V trimming: 5 bases; J trimming: 9 bases; junction bases outside the gene matches: 6. This CDR3 is CASSPGTGPSPLHF. The CDR3 DNA follows: TGTGCCAGCAGTCCCGGGACAGGACCTTCACCCCTCCACTTT.

This chain uses TRBV20-1 with TRBJ2-3, with TRBD1 identical over 7 bases. This CDR3 has 15 residues. Trimming at V came to 2 bases and at J to 1 base, leaving 6 bases not matched to a gene. In germline, CDR1 is DFQATT, CDR2 SNEGSKA (reference sequence). The CDR3 loop is CSARSRDSRTDTQYF. In nucleotides, the CDR3 is TGCAGTGCTAGATCCCGGGACAGCCGCACAGATACGCAGTATTTT.

The chain links TRBV5-1 to TRBJ2-1; D tentatively fits TRBD1 or TRBD2 (5 bases each). Trimming stripped 3 bases from V and 10 bases from J, with 14 bases between. The CDR3 is made up of 13 amino acids. From germline, CDR1 is SGHRS and CDR2 YFSETQ. DNA of the CDR3: TGCGCCAGCAGCTCCTCGCCCGGGGCCGAGCAGTTCTTC. It translates to CASSSSPGAEQFF.

There are a few counts of this clonotype. This chain joins TRBV6-6 and TRBJ2-1; 9 nucleotides match TRBD2. Trimming cost V 6 bases and J 5 bases; bases outside gene matches: 8. Germline V CDR1 and CDR2: MNHNY, SVGAGI (reference sequence). The CDR3 is 15 amino acids. CDR3 DNA: TGTGCCAGCAGCCCACCGGGACTAGCACACAATGAGCAGTTCTTC. As protein: CASSPPGLAHNEQFF.

This clonotype was counted between two and nine times. The chain has TRBV29-1 and TRBJ1-2, with a weak D call TRBD1 (5 bases). CDR3 length: 11 residues. V was cut by 3 bases and J by 5 bases, with 7 bases left in between. In germline, CDR1 is SQVTM, CDR2 ANQGSEA. The CDR3 DNA sequence: TGCAGCGTTGATGGACAATATGGCTACACCTTC. Translated, it gives CSVDGQYGYTF. The full variable domain, rest sourced from reference TRBV29-1 and TRBJ1-2, is SAVISQKPSRDICQRGTSLTIQCQVDSQVTMMFWYRQQPGQSLTLIATANQGSEATYESGFVIDKFPISRPNLTFSTLTVSNMSPEDSSIYLCSVDGQYGYTFGSGTRLTVV.

This clonotype was recorded a few times. This chain joins TRBV20-1 and TRBJ1-2; 8 nucleotides agree with TRBD1. Per germline, CDR1 DFQATT and CDR2 SNEGSKA (reference sequence). V shed 6 bases and J 5 bases; nucleotides not matched to a gene: 8. This CDR3 has 13 amino acids. The CDR3 nucleotides read TGCAGTGCCGAGGACAGGGTAAATTATGGCTACACCTTC. Its translation is CSAEDRVNYGYTF.

The chain recombines TRBV7-2 with TRBJ2-3; 15 bases fit TRBD2. Germline V lookup: CDR1 SGHTA, CDR2 FQGNSA. Trimming took 6 bases from V and 5 from J; bases not matched to a gene: 9. The CDR3 spans 17 residues. The CDR3 loop is CASRRGLAGGPGDTQYF. In DNA form, the CDR3 reads TGTGCCAGCAGACGCGGACTAGCGGGAGGGCCTGGAGATACGCAGTATTTT.

This chain links TRBV7-9 with TRBJ2-3; D remains unclear. Germline V CDR1 and CDR2: SEHNR, FQNEAQ (reference sequence). The CDR3 length is 15 residues. The germline V and J ends were trimmed by 5 bases and 1 base, with 13 bases remaining between them. The CDR3 region is CASSEKGFGTDTQYF. Here the CDR3 DNA reads TGTGCCAGCAGCGAGAAGGGTTTCGGCACAGATACGCAGTATTTT. The whole variable domain, filled in from reference TRBV7-9 and TRBJ2-3, reads DTGVSQNPRHKITKRGQNVTFRCDPISEHNRLYWYRQTLGQGPEFLTYFQNEAQLEKSRLLSDRFSAERPKGSFSTLEIQRTEQGDSAMYLCASSEKGFGTDTQYFGPGTRLTVL.

The chain is built from TRBV10-3 and TRBJ2-5, with 10 bases aligning to TRBD2. CDR1 ENHRY and CDR2 SYGVKD come from the germline V gene. The J segment lost 0 bases and the V segment lost 10 bases, leaving 5 bases of the junction unmatched. This CDR3 comprises 14 residues. CDR3 sequence: CATSGLADQETQYF. Written as DNA, the CDR3 is TGTGCCACCTCCGGACTAGCGGACCAAGAGACCCAGTACTTC.

This chain links TRBV6-6 with TRBJ2-7, with D perhaps matching TRBD2 (5 bases). The CDR3 length is 16 residues. The germline V gene has CDR1 MNHNY and CDR2 SVGAGI (reference sequence). V lost 6 bases to trimming and J lost 6 bases, with 24 bases between them. The CDR3 is CASSQEGLFSSLEQYF. The CDR3 nucleotides are TGTGCCAGCAGCCAAGAGGGTCTCTTTTCCTCCCTCGAGCAGTACTTC.

The chain links TRBV12-3 or TRBV12-4 to TRBJ2-4; 8 bases agree with TRBD2. The CDR3 covers 15 residues. Losses at the gene ends were 5 bases for V and 9 bases for J; bases not matched to a gene: 12. As DNA, the CDR3 is TGTGCCAGCAGTCCCCGACCGACGGGGGGGGGCATTCAGTACTTC. This gives the protein CASSPRPTGGGIQYF.

The DNA of the CDR3 is TGCAGCGTTGCGACAGGGGGTGGCTACGAGCAGTACTTC. Translated: CSVATGGGYEQYF. The V gene is TRBV29-1, the J gene TRBJ2-7; TRBD1 matches 9 bases. CDR1 SQVTM and CDR2 ANQGSEA come from the germline V gene. This CDR3 comprises 13 residues. V dropped 4 bases and J dropped 3; count of bases not matched to a gene: 4.

This clonotype has just a few counts. This chain links TRBV12-3 or TRBV12-4 with TRBJ1-1, with 8 positions matching TRBD1. Losses at the gene ends were 6 bases for V and 5 bases for J; bases not matched to a gene: 8. The CDR3 has 14 amino acids. DNA for the CDR3: TGTGCCAGCAGGTCCTTAACAGGGGGAACTGAAGCTTTCTTT. Encoded protein: CASRSLTGGTEAFF.

Concerning this clonotype itself: Sequence at one end of the junction differs from germline and may be a read error. The V and J genes are TRBV3-1 and TRBJ2-1, with D possibly matching TRBD1 (6 bases). CDR1 is LGHDT, CDR2 YNNKEL, per germline (reference sequence). The CDR3 loop spans 13 amino acids. CDR3 region: CASSKDRHNEQFF. The CDR3 DNA reads TGTGCCAGCAGCAAAGACAGGCACAATGAGCAGTTCTTC.

The rearrangement joins TRBV29-1 to TRBJ1-5, with 9 bases aligning to TRBD1. In germline, CDR1 is SQVTM, CDR2 ANQGSEA. The CDR3 loop spans 16 amino acids. V was pared by 4 bases and J by 7 bases, with 14 bases of the junction left unmatched. The CDR3 reads CSVVIRDRVGVQPQHF. The CDR3 DNA is TGCAGCGTTGTGATCCGGGACAGGGTTGGGGTCCAGCCCCAGCATTTT.

The table lists this clonotype with a few counts. V and J are TRBV6-1 and TRBJ1-2; D is possibly TRBD1 (5 bases). Between the trimmed V and J ends, which lost 5 bases and 1 base, there was a span of 20 bases. The CDR3 extends over 17 amino acids. Germline CDR1 and CDR2: MNHNS and SASEGT. CDR3 sequence: CASSPDSRVPLNYGYTF. CDR3 coding DNA: TGTGCCAGCAGTCCAGACAGTCGGGTGCCTCTTAACTATGGCTACACCTTC.

This chain links TRBV5-5 with TRBJ2-2; 7 nucleotides match TRBD1. Germline loops: CDR1 SGHKS, CDR2 YYEKEE (reference sequence). The CDR3 loop spans 15 amino acids. Losses at the gene ends were 4 bases for V and 4 bases for J; bases not matched to a gene: 7. CDR3 DNA sequence: TGTGCCAGCAGCCCGTACAGGGGTTTCACCGGGGAGCTGTTTTTT. Translating it yields CASSPYRGFTGELFF.

The V call is TRBV7-9, the J call TRBJ2-6, with a possible D match to TRBD1 (5 bases). Per germline, CDR1 SEHNR and CDR2 FQNEAQ (reference sequence). Trimming took 1 base from V and 0 from J, leaving 7 bases between them. The CDR3 runs to 16 residues. DNA of the CDR3: TGTGCCAGCAGCTTAGGCAGGGCCTCTGGGGCCAACGTCCTGACTTTC. Encoded protein: CASSLGRASGANVLTF. The full variable domain, with the rest looked up from reference TRBV7-9 and TRBJ2-6, is DTGVSQNPRHKITKRGQNVTFRCDPISEHNRLYWYRQTLGQGPEFLTYFQNEAQLEKSRLLSDRFSAERPKGSFSTLEIQRTEQGDSAMYLCASSLGRASGANVLTFGAGSRLTVL.

This rearrangement joins TRBV24-1 to TRBJ2-1; no reliable D call. V gave up 4 bases and J gave up 0 bases, with 9 bases separating them. The germline CDR1 and CDR2 sequences are KGHDR and SFDVKD. The CDR3 contains 15 residues. CDR3 DNA: TGTGCCACCAGTGAAGGGCGGAGCTCCTACAATGAGCAGTTCTTC. Its protein product is CATSEGRSSYNEQFF.

The table lists this clonotype with a count of one. One junction end does not reproduce the germline sequence, and a read error may be involved. CDR3 sequence reads: CVSITSGRKPYEQFF. CDR3 nucleotides: TGTGTCAGCATTACTAGCGGGAGGAAACCATATGAGCAGTTCTTC. The chain carries TRBV28 and TRBJ2-1; 12 nucleotides align to TRBD2. This CDR3 has 15 residues. Per the germline V gene, CDR1 is MDHEN and CDR2 is SYDVKM.